The rows below give T cell receptor beta chains drawn from one sample of a study of blood T cell repertoires in COVID-19. Only in-frame clones appear in the TCRdb table, and some are missing; sequencing was by immunoSEQ multiplex PCR. The table lists under 60,000 clones, roughly 82% of them singletons, with 7.3% in the top ten. The specimen was peripheral blood. The receptors were sampled from a man between 40 and 49 years old with acute or convalescent COVID-19. CDR3s include the opening cysteine and the closing phenylalanine or tryptophan. Each record gives: D gene, J gene, clone size, V gene, CDR3 DNA, CDR3 protein. The D gene is left open where the match is weak. Size is omitted from some rows. Given values are once, few, many or a class for expanded clones.

NA,TRBJ1-2,NA,TRBV28,TGTGCCAGCAGTTTAGTTACTAACTATGGCTACACCTTC,CASSLVTNYGYTF
NA,TRBJ1-4,NA,TRBV7-9,TGTGCCAGCAGCTTAGCAGAAGGGGGAATGAGAGGAAAACTGTTTTTT,CASSLAEGGMRGKLFF
TRBD1,TRBJ2-7,once,TRBV5-4,TGTGCCAGCAGCTCCCGACAGGGGAATAACGAGCAGTACTTC,CASSSRQGNNEQYF
NA,TRBJ2-1,NA,TRBV28,TGTGCCAGCAGGACAGCAGGGGTACGAGGGTCGTTCAATGAGCAGTTCTTC,CASRTAGVRGSFNEQFF
TRBD2,TRBJ2-4,few,TRBV5-6,TGTGCCAGCAGCTCAATAGCAGCGGGGGGGCGGAACATTCAGTACTTC,CASSSIAAGGRNIQYF
NA,TRBJ1-3,NA,TRBV2,TGTGCCAGCACAGCCAGGGTGGTAAACACCATATATTTT,CASTARVVNTIYF
TRBD2,TRBJ2-1,NA,TRBV2,TGTGCCAGCAGTGGTCAGGGTAGCGGGGGGGTCTACAATGAGCAGTTCTTC,CASSGQGSGGVYNEQFF
TRBD2,TRBJ2-7,NA,TRBV5-5,TGTGCCAGCAGCCGAGGGACTGCGGGGGGGTACGAGCAGTACTTC,CASSRGTAGGYEQYF
NA,TRBJ2-3,NA,TRBV7-9,TGTGCCAGCAGCTTAGACGGAGCTACTGGGTTCCATACGCAGTATTTT,CASSLDGATGFHTQYF
NA,TRBJ2-4,once,TRBV5-1,TGCGCCAGCAGCTTGCTTAGGGGGAGGGACTTC,CASSLLRGRDF
NA,TRBJ1-1,few,TRBV21-1,TGTGCCAGCCCCTCGAGTTCGAACACTGAAGCTTTCTTT,CASPSSSNTEAFF
NA,TRBJ2-2,NA,TRBV21-1,TGTGCCAGCGCGATAGGGGTCGGGGAGCTGTTTTTT,CASAIGVGELFF
TRBD1,TRBJ1-2,NA,TRBV5-6,TGTGCCAGCAGCCAACTCTCAGAAGGAGGACAGGCCTCTAGCTACACCTTC,CASSQLSEGGQASSYTF
NA,TRBJ1-1,NA,TRBV12-3/TRBV12-4,TGTGCCAGCAGTGGACAGTTGAACACTGAAGCTTTCTTT,CASSGQLNTEAFF
TRBD1,TRBJ1-1,NA,TRBV6-2/TRBV6-3,TGTGCCAGCAGTTACTCAGCAGGGGGGACTGAAGCTTTCTTT,CASSYSAGGTEAFF
NA,TRBJ1-2,NA,TRBV12-3/TRBV12-4,TGTGCCAGCAGTTTGGGGGCGGACTATGGCTACACCTTC,CASSLGADYGYTF
NA,TRBJ2-1,medium-sized,TRBV5-1,TGCGCCAGCAGCTCGGAGGGGGCATATGAGCAGTTCTTC,CASSSEGAYEQFF
NA,TRBJ1-5,NA,TRBV19,TGTGCCAGTTCCGCCTCTGGGCAGGGGAGCAATCAGCCCCAGCATTTT,CASSASGQGSNQPQHF
NA,TRBJ1-4,NA,TRBV19,TGTGCCAGTAGTATAGGACTGGGAGAAACTAATGAAAAACTGTTTTTT,CASSIGLGETNEKLFF
NA,TRBJ1-1,NA,TRBV5-1,TGCGCCAGCAGTCCTCTCAGTGGCGGCGCTGAAGCTTTCTTT,CASSPLSGGAEAFF
TRBD1,TRBJ2-1,NA,TRBV5-1,TGCGCCAGCAGTTCACTACAGGGGGCCTCCTACAATGAGCAGTTCTTC,CASSSLQGASYNEQFF
NA,TRBJ1-5,NA,TRBV7-2,TGTGCCAGCAGCGTACAGCCGCCGAATCAGCCCCAGCATTTT,CASSVQPPNQPQHF